This paragraph covers one T cell receptor (beta chain) sequence. Its specificity is unknown. UMIs and a universal primer site were added when TCR cDNA was made by 5'RACE template switching. MiXCR, applied by TCRdb to the 5' RACE reads, yields one record per CDR3 protein. This table holds under 400,000 distinct CDR3 sequences, roughly 12% found once. This specimen belongs to a study of T cells after yellow fever vaccination. Study background: Fractions with few cells were prepared using SMART-Seq v4 Ultra Low Input. Study-level results: The study re-detected most primary-vaccination clones after the booster (approximately 96% CD4, 88% CD8). Faster peaking, at day 5 versus 15, marked a secondary response that was weaker.

The starting material was PBMCs, obtained on the day of the first yellow fever vaccination. This receptor was obtained from a young man who received the YFV17D yellow fever vaccine.

The CDR3 protein is CASSVLIGAGNPYGYTF. The CDR3 region has the DNA TGTGCCAGCAGTGTCTTAATCGGGGCAGGGAACCCCTATGGCTACACCTTC. V gene TRBV28 combines with J gene TRBJ1-2; TRBD1 might be the D (5 bases). Between the trimmed V and J ends, which lost 5 bases and 4 bases, there was a span of 23 bases. This CDR3 has 17 amino acids. The germline CDR1 and CDR2 sequences are MDHEN and SYDVKM.